The source of this T cell receptor beta chain is a study of OX40 agonist ivuxolimab in advanced cancers. Repertoires were generated with immunoSEQ multiplex PCR, while TCRdb's copy carries only in-frame clones and drops some. This sample carries 70,000 to 90,000 clones, approximately 87% of them seen once, and the ten largest clones take 6.9%. The source material was CD4+ or CD8+ T cells sorted from blood, sampled in a trial of the OX40 agonist ivuxolimab. The receptor comes from an adult with an advanced solid tumor such as melanoma, head and neck, liver or kidney cancer.

CDR3 residues: CASSQDFRRGTKNQPQHF. The DNA of the CDR3 is TGCGCCAGCAGCCAAGATTTCCGCAGAGGGACAAAAAATCAGCCCCAGCATTTT. J is TRBJ1-5 and V is TRBV4-3; a weak D match, TRBD1 (6 bases). CDR1 and CDR2 from the germline V gene are LGHNA and YSLEER. The ends were cut back, 0 bases at V and 4 bases at J, with 19 bases in the middle. The CDR3 sequence is 18 residues long.